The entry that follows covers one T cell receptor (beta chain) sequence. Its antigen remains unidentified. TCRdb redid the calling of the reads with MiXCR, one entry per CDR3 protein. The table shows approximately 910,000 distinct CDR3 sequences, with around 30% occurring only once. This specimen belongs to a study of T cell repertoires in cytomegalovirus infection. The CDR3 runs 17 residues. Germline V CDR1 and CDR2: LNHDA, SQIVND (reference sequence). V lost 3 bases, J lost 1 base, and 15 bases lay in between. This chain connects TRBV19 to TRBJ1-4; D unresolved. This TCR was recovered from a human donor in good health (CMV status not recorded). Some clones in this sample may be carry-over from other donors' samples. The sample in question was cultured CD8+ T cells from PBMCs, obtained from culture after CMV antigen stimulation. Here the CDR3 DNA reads TGTGCCAGTAGTATCGGGCAGATGATGAGAACTAATGAAAAACTGTTTTTT. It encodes CASSIGQMMRTNEKLFF.